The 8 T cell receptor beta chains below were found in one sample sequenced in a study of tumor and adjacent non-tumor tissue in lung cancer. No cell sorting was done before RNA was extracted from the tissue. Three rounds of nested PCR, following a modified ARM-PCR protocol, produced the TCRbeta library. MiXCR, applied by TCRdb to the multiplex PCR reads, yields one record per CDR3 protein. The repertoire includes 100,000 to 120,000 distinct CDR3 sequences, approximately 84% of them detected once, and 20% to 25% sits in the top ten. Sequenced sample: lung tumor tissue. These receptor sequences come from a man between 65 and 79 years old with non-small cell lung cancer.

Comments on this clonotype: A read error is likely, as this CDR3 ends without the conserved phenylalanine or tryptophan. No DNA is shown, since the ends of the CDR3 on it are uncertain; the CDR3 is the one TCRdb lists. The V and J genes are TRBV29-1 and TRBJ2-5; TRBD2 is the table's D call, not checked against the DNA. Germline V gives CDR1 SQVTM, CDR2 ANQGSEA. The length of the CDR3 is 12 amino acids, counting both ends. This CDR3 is CIVQGLPAYTYS.

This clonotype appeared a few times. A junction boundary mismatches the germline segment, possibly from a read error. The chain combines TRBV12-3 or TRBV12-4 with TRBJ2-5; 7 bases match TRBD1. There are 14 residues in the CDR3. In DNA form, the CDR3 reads TGTGCCAATAGTTTTAGGGACAGACAAGAGACCCGGTACTTC. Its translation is CANSFRDRQETRYF.

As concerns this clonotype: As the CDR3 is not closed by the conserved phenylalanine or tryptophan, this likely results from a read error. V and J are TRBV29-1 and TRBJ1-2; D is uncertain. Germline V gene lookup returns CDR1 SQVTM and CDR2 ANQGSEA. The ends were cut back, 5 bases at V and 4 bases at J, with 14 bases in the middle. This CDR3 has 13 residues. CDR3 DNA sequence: TGCAGCGTTCTCCGGCCGGGAGCCTATGGCTACACCTTA. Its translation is CSVLRPGAYGYTL.

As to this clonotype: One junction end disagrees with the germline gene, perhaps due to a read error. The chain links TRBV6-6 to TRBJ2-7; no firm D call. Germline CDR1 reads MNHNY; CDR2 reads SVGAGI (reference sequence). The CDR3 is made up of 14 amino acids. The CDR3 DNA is TGTGCCAGCAGTTACTCGACGATGACATACGAGCACTACTTC. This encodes CASSYSTMTYEHYF.

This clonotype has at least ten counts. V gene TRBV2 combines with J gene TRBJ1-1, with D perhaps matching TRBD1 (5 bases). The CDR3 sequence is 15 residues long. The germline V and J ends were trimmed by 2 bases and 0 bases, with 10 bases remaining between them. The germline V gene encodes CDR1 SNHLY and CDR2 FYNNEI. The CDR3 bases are TGTGCCAGCAGTGAATATGGCAGGGTGAACACTGAAGCTTTCTTT. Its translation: CASSEYGRVNTEAFF. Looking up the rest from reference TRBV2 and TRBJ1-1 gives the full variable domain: EPEVTQTPSHQVTQMGQEVILRCVPISNHLYFYWYRQILGQKVEFLVSFYNNEISEKSEIFDDQFSVERPDGSNFTLKIRSTKLEDSAMYFCASSEYGRVNTEAFFGQGTRLTVV.

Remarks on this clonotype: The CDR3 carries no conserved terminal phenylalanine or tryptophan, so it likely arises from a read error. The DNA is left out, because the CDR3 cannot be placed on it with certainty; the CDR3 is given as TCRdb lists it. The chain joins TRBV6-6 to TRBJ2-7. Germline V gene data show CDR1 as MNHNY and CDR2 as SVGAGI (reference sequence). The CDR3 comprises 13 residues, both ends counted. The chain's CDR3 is CASNYSRGYEQYI.

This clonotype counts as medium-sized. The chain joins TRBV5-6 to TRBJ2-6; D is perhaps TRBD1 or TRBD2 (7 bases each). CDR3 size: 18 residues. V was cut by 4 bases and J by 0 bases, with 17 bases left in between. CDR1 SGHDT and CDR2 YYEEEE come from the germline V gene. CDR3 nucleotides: TGTGCCAGCAGCGCAAGACAGGGAGGGACCTCTGGGGCCAACGTCCTGACTTTC. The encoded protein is CASSARQGGTSGANVLTF.

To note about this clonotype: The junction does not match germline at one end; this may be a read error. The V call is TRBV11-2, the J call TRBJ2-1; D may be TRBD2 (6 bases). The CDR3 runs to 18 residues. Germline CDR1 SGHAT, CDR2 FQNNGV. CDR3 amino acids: CTSSLRVRDRASYNEQFF. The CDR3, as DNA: TGTACCAGCAGCTTACGTGTGCGGGACCGGGCCTCCTATAATGAGCAGTTCTTC. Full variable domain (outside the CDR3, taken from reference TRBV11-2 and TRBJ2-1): EAGVAQSPRYKIIEKRQSVAFWCNPISGHATLYWYQQILGQGPKLLIQFQNNGVVDDSQLPKDRFSAERLKGVDSTLKIQPAKLEDSAVYLCTSSLRVRDRASYNEQFFGPGTRLTVL.